A selection of T cell receptor beta chains follows, all from one sample in a study of OX40 agonist ivuxolimab in advanced cancers. TCRdb keeps only in-frame clones here, not all; method: immunoSEQ multiplex PCR. The sample gives 35,000 to 40,000 clones, around 86% of which show up once; 2.4% is in the top ten. Sequencing was performed on CD4+ or CD8+ T cells sorted from blood, taken in a trial of the OX40 agonist ivuxolimab. Every receptor here comes from an adult with an advanced solid tumor such as melanoma, head and neck, liver or kidney cancer. Both conserved end residues are part of each CDR3. D genes are given only for firm matches. Clone size appears in some rows only: once, few, many, or a class for an expanded clone.

v_gene	j_gene	d_gene	abundance	CDR3aa	CDR3nt
TRBV27	TRBJ2-7	TRBD1	few	CASSLRDSYEQYF	TGTGCCAGCAGCCTCCGGGACAGCTACGAGCAGTACTTC
TRBV5-1	TRBJ2-7	TRBD1	once	CASSLVETGSYEQYF	TGCGCCAGCAGCTTGGTGGAGACAGGGTCCTACGAGCAGTACTTC
TRBV6-5	TRBJ2-5	NA	NA	CASSYGRSPSWETQYF	TGTGCCAGCAGTTACGGTCGGAGCCCTTCGTGGGAGACCCAGTACTTC
TRBV10-3	TRBJ1-4	NA	NA	CAISSRFPEKLFF	TGTGCCATATCTTCGCGGTTCCCTGAAAAACTGTTTTTT
TRBV19	TRBJ1-2	NA	NA	CASSIETGFNYGYTF	TGTGCCAGTAGTATAGAAACAGGGTTTAACTATGGCTACACCTTC
TRBV28	TRBJ2-5	TRBD1	NA	CASFPRDRQRETQYF	TGTGCCAGCTTCCCCCGGGACAGACAACGGGAGACCCAGTACTTC
TRBV7-8	TRBJ1-6	TRBD1	NA	CASSIQGASNSPLHF	TGTGCCAGCAGCATACAGGGGGCGAGTAATTCACCCCTCCACTTT
TRBV10-3	TRBJ1-5	NA	NA	CAISDPRSSNQPQHF	TGTGCCATCAGTGACCCCCGGAGTAGCAATCAGCCCCAGCATTTT
TRBV5-1	TRBJ2-1	TRBD1	NA	CASSAGQGKQFF	TGCGCCAGCAGCGCCGGACAGGGGAAGCAGTTCTTC
TRBV5-4	TRBJ2-2	NA	NA	CASSLDRGLKNTGELFF	TGTGCCAGCAGCTTGGACCGAGGACTGAAGAACACCGGGGAGCTGTTTTTT
TRBV29-1	TRBJ1-1	TRBD1	NA	CSVDGGTGRATEAFF	TGCAGCGTTGATGGCGGGACAGGGAGGGCCACTGAAGCTTTCTTT
TRBV6-1	TRBJ1-1	NA	NA	CASSRTGVEEAFF	TGTGCCAGCAGTAGGACCGGAGTGGAGGAAGCTTTCTTT
TRBV5-1	TRBJ2-7	TRBD1	NA	CASSFGTGDRDEQYF	TGCGCCAGCAGCTTCGGGACAGGGGATCGGGACGAGCAGTACTTC
TRBV6-6	TRBJ2-5	TRBD2	NA	CASSRLAQETQYF	TGTGCCAGCAGCCGACTAGCCCAAGAGACCCAGTACTTC
TRBV7-3	TRBJ2-2	TRBD1	NA	CASSPSTGGHGELFF	TGTGCCAGCAGCCCGTCAACAGGGGGCCACGGGGAGCTGTTTTTT
TRBV4-3	TRBJ2-6	TRBD1	few	CASSQKAVGTGAISGANVLTF	TGCGCCAGCAGCCAAAAGGCCGTCGGGACAGGGGCCATCTCTGGGGCCAACGTCCTGACTTTC
TRBV7-2	TRBJ2-2	NA	once	CASSPLERVAGELFF	TGTGCCAGCAGCCCTCTGGAACGGGTGGCCGGGGAGCTGTTTTTT
TRBV29-1	TRBJ1-2	NA	NA	CSVDQRRYGYTF	TGCAGCGTGGATCAGCGACGGTATGGCTACACCTTC
TRBV30	TRBJ1-5	TRBD1	once	CAWSGTGGQPQHF	TGTGCCTGGAGCGGGACAGGGGGGCAGCCCCAGCATTTT
TRBV27	TRBJ2-7	NA	NA	CASSKESVHEQYF	TGTGCCAGCAGCAAGGAATCGGTCCACGAGCAGTACTTC
TRBV28	TRBJ2-5	TRBD2	NA	CASSSRLAGTETQYF	TGTGCCAGCAGTTCAAGGCTAGCGGGAACAGAGACCCAGTACTTC
TRBV5-4	TRBJ2-3	NA	once	CASSLGRTASTDTQYF	TGTGCCAGCAGCTTGGGCAGGACCGCTAGCACAGATACGCAGTATTTT
TRBV2	TRBJ2-5	TRBD2	NA	CASSAGGGGQAQYF	TGTGCCAGCAGTGCTGGCGGGGGGGGGCAGGCTCAGTACTTC
TRBV4-2	TRBJ2-7	TRBD2	NA	CASSQDLPSGGDSYEQYF	TGTGCCAGCAGCCAAGATCTCCCTAGCGGGGGTGACTCCTACGAGCAGTACTTC
TRBV7-2	TRBJ2-7	TRBD1	NA	CASSLLAGGLYEQYF	TGTGCCAGCAGCTTATTGGCAGGGGGCCTCTACGAGCAGTACTTC
TRBV15	TRBJ1-2	TRBD1	NA	CATVRDRGLYGYTF	TGTGCCACGGTCCGGGACAGGGGGCTTTATGGCTACACCTTC